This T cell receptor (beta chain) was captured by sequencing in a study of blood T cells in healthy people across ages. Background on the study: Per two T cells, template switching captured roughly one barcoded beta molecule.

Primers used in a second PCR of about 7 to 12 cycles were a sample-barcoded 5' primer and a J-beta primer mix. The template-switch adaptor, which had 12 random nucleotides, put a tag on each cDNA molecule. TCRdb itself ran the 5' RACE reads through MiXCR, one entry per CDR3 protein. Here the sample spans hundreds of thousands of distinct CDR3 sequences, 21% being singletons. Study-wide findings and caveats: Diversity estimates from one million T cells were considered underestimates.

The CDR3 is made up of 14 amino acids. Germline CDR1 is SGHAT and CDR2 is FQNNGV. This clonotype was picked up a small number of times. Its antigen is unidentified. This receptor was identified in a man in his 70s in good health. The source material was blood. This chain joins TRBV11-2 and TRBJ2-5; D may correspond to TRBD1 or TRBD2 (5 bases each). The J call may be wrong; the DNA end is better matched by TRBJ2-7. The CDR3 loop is CASSLRDHSYEQYF. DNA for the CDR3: TGTGCCAGCAGCTTAAGGGACCATTCCTACGAGCAGTACTTC.